This TCR beta chain was recovered during a study of regulatory T cells in long-lasting Graves disease. This CDR3 is 15 amino acids long. Trimming removed 1 base from V and 4 bases from J, with 14 bases in between. Germline CDR1 SGHVS, CDR2 FQNEAQ. General observations from the study: Sample size was small, which may have lowered accuracy. The work looked only at peripheral blood and did not look at thyroid tissue.

This sample's time point: persistent/refractory GD, antithyroid drugs over 5 years with positive TRAb. PBMC RNA served as the TCR library source. HTBI primers from iRepertoire and Arm-PCR of CDR3 regions yielded the TCR beta libraries. Via MiXCR, TCRdb re-called the multiplex PCR reads, giving one row per CDR3 protein. The top ten hold 7% to 9.5% of the sample, which has some 440,000 distinct CDR3 sequences, roughly 20% seen once. This clonotype was observed many times. No antigen is known for it. The sequenced sample was peripheral blood mononuclear cells (PBMCs), obtained when the disease was refractory, from a patient treated with antithyroid drugs. This sequence was found in a female donor with Graves disease. The chain combines TRBV7-8 with TRBJ2-7; D gene uncertain. The CDR3 loop reads CASSLGPNRVYEQYF. CDR3 nucleotide sequence: TGTGCCAGCAGCTTAGGACCCAACCGCGTGTACGAGCAGTACTTC.